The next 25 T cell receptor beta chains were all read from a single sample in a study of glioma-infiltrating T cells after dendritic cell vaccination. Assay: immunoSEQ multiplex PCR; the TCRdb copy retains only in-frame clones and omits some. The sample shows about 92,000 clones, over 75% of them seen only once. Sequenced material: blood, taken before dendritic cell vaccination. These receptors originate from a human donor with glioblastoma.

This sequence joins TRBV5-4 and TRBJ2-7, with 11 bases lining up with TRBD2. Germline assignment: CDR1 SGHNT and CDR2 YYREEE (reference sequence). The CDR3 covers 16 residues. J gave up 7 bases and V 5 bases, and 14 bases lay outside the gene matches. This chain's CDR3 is CASSPDLSGRAGEQYF. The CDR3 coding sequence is TGTGCCAGCAGTCCCGACCTTAGCGGGAGGGCCGGGGAGCAGTACTTC.

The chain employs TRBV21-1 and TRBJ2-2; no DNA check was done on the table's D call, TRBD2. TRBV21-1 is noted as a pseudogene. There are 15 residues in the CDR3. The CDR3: CASSKARANTGELFF. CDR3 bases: TGTGCCAGCAGCAAAGCACGGGCGAACACCGGGGAGCTGTTTTTT.

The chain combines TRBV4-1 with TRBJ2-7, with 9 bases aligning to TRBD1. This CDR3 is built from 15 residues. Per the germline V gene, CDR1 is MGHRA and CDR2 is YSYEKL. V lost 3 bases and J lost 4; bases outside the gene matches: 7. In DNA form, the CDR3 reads TGCGCCAGCAGCCAGAAGGGGACAGGGCGATACGAGCAGTACTTC. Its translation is CASSQKGTGRYEQYF.

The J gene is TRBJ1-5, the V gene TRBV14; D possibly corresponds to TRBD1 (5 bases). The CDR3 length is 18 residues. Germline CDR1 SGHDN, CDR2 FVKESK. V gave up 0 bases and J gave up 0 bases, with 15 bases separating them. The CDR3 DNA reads TGTGCCAGCAGCCAAGATGGTACGACAGATAATAGCAATCAGCCCCAGCATTTT. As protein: CASSQDGTTDNSNQPQHF.

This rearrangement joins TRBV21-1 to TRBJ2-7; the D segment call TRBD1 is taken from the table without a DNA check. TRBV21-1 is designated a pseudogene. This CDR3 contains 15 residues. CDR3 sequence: CASSKDRDTAYEQYF. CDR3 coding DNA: TGTGCCAGCAGCAAAGACCGGGACACCGCCTACGAGCAGTACTTC.

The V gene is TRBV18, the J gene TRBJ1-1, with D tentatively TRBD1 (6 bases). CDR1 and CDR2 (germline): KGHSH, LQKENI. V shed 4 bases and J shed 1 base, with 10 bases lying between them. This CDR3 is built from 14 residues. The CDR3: CASSLTGTNTEAFF. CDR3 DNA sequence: TGTGCCAGCTCACTTACAGGGACGAACACTGAAGCTTTCTTT.

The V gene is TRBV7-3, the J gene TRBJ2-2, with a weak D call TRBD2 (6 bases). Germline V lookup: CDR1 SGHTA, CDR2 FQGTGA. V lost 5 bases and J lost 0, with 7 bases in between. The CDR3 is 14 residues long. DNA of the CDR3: TGTGCCAGCAGCGGGGGGACGAACACCGGGGAGCTGTTTTTT. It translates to CASSGGTNTGELFF.

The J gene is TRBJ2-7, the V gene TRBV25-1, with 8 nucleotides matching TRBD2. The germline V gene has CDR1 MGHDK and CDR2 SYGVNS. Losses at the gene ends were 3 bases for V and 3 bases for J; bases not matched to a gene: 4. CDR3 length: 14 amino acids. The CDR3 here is CASSDTSGDYEQYF. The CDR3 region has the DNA TGTGCCAGCAGTGACACTAGCGGTGACTACGAGCAGTACTTC.

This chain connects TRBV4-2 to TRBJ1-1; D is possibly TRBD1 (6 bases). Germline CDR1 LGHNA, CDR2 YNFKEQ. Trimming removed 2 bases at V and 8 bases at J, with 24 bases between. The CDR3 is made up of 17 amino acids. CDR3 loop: CASSQRGTTPKSSEAFF. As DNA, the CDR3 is TGTGCCAGCAGCCAAAGGGGGACCACCCCTAAGTCCTCAGAAGCTTTCTTT.

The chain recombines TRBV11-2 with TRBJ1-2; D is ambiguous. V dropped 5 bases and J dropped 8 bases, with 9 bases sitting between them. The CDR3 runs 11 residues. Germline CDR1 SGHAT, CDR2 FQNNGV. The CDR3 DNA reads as TGTGCCAGCAGCCCTCGGTTCGGCTACACCTTC. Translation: CASSPRFGYTF. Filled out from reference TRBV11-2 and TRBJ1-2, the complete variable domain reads EAGVAQSPRYKIIEKRQSVAFWCNPISGHATLYWYQQILGQGPKLLIQFQNNGVVDDSQLPKDRFSAERLKGVDSTLKIQPAKLEDSAVYLCASSPRFGYTFGSGTRLTVV.

The CDR3 coding sequence is TGTGCCAGCAGCTTGGACGGGTCCTACTACGAGCAGTACTTC. This translates into CASSLDGSYYEQYF. The chain is built from TRBV5-5 and TRBJ2-7; no reliable D call. Trimming removed 0 bases from V and 3 bases from J, with 10 bases in between. Germline lookup yields CDR1 SGHKS and CDR2 YYEKEE (reference sequence). This CDR3 contains 14 residues.

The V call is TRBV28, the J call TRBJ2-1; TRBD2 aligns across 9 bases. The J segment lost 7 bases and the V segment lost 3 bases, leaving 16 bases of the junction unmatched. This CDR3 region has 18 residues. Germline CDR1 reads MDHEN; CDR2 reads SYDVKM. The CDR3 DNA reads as TGTGCCAGCAGTTTCGGGGCTTGGAGCGGGAGGCTGGGGAATGAGCAGTTCTTC. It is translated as CASSFGAWSGRLGNEQFF.

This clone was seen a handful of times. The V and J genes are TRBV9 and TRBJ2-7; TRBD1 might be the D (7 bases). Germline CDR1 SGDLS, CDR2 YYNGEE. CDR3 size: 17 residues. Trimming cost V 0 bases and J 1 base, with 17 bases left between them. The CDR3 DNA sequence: TGTGCCAGCAGCGTAGGAAGTATGGCGGGACAGTCCTACGAGCAGTACTTC. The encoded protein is CASSVGSMAGQSYEQYF.

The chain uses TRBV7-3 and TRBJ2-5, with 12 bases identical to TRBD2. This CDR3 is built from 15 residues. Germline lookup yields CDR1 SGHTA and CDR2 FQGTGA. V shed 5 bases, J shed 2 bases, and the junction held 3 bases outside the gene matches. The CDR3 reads CASSLAGGLQETQYF. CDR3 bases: TGTGCCAGCAGCCTAGCGGGAGGGCTACAAGAGACCCAGTACTTC.

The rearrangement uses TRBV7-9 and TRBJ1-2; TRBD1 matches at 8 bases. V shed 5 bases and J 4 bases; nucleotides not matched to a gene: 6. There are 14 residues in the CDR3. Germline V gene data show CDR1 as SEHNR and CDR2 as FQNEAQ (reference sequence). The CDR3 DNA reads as TGTGCCAGCAGCGATACAGGGGGAGCCTATGGCTACACCTTC. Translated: CASSDTGGAYGYTF.

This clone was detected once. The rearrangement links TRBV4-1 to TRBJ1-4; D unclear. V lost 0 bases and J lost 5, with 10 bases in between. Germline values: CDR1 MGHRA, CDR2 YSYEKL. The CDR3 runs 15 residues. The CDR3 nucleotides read TGCGCCAGCAGCCAAGATCGCCAGCGCAATGAAAAACTGTTTTTT. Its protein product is CASSQDRQRNEKLFF.

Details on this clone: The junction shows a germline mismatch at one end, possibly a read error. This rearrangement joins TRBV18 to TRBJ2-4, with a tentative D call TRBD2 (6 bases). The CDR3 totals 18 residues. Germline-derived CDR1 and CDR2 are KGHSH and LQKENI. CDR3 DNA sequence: TGTGCCAGCTCCCCACGGGCTCCGGGGGTAACAGCCAAAAACATTCAGTACTTC. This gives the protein CASSPRAPGVTAKNIQYF.

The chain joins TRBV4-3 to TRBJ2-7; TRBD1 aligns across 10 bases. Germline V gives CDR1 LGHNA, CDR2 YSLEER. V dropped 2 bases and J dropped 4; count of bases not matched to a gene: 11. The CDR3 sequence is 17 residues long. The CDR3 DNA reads TGCGCCAGCAGCCAATCTTCTCAGACAGGGGGCCGTTACGAGCAGTACTTC. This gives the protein CASSQSSQTGGRYEQYF.

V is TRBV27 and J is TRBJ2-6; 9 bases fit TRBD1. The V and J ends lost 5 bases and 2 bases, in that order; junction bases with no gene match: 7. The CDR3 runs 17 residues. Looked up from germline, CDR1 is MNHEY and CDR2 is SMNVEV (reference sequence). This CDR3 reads CASSPGQGLAGANVLTF. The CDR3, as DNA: TGTGCCAGCAGTCCGGGACAGGGCCTCGCTGGGGCCAACGTCCTGACTTTC.

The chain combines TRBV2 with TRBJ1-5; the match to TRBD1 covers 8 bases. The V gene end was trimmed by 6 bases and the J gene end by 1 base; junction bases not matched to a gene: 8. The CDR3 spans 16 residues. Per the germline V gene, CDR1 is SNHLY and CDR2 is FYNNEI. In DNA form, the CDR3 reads TGTGCCAGCAGCATCTTTGGGACAGGAAGCAATCAGCCCCAGCATTTT. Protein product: CASSIFGTGSNQPQHF.

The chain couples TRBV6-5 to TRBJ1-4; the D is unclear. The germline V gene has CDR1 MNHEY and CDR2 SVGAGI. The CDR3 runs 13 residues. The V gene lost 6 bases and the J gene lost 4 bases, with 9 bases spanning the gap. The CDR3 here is CASSQPGNEKLFF. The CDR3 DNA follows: TGTGCCAGCAGCCAACCGGGTAATGAAAAACTGTTTTTT.

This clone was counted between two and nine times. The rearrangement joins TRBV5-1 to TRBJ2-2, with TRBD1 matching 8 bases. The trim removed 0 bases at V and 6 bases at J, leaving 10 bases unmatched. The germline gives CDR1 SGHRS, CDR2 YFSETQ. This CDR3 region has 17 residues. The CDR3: CASSLEGRQGAAGELFF. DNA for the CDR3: TGCGCCAGCAGCTTGGAGGGTCGGCAGGGGGCAGCCGGGGAGCTGTTTTTT.

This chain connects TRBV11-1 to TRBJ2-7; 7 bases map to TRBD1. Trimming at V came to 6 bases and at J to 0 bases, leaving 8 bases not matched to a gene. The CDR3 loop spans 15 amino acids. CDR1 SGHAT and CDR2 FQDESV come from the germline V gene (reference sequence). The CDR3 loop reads CASSSLTGISYEQYF. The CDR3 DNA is TGTGCCAGCAGTTCACTGACAGGGATCTCCTACGAGCAGTACTTC. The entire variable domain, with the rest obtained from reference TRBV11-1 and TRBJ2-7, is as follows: EAEVAQSPRYKITEKSQAVAFWCDPISGHATLYWYRQILGQGPELLVQFQDESVVDDSQLPKDRFSAERLKGVDSTLKIQPAELGDSAMYLCASSSLTGISYEQYFGPGTRLTVT.

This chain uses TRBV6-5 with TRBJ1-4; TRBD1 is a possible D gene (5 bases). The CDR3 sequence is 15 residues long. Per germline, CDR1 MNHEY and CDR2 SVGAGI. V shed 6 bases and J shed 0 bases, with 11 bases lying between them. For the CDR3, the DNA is TGTGCCAGCAGGCGGGACCGCGCAACTAATGAAAAACTGTTTTTT. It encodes CASRRDRATNEKLFF.

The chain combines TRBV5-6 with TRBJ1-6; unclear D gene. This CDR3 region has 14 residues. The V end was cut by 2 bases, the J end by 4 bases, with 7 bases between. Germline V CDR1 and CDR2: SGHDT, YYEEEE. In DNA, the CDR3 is TGTGCCAGCAGCTTACTAGTTTATAATTCACCCCTCCACTTT. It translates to CASSLLVYNSPLHF.